A selection of T cell receptor beta chains follows, all from one sample in a study of CD8 T cells in Susac syndrome. Using its own MiXCR run on the immunoSEQ multiplex PCR reads, TCRdb lists one record per CDR3 protein. Of about 140,000 distinct CDR3 sequences in the sample, 95% are singletons; the top ten hold 0.095% to 0.14%. What was sequenced was CD4+ T cells from PBMCs. These receptors all stem from a human donor with multiple sclerosis. CDR3s include the opening cysteine and the closing phenylalanine or tryptophan. The D gene is left open where the match is weak. Expanded clones get a size class; other rows say once, few or many, or leave the size out.

d_gene	v_gene	abundance	len	j_gene	CDR3nt	CDR3aa
.	TRBV11-2	.	16	TRBJ2-1	TGTGCCAGCAGCCCGAGGAATAGTGGGTTTTTAAGTGAGCAGTTCTTC	CASSPRNSGFLSEQFF
.	TRBV12-3/TRBV12-4	.	12	TRBJ1-2	TGTGCCAGCAGCCCCCAGGTCTATGGCTACACCTTC	CASSPQVYGYTF
.	TRBV24-1	.	15	TRBJ2-3	TGTGCCACCAGTGACGCGGGGAGCCCCACAGATACGCAGTATTTT	CATSDAGSPTDTQYF
TRBD1	TRBV6-1	few	16	TRBJ1-6	TGTGCCAGCAGTCGGACAGGGAGCTCCTATAATTCACCCCTCCACTTT	CASSRTGSSYNSPLHF
.	TRBV20-1	.	12	TRBJ2-3	TGCAGTGCTAGACATTTCACAGATACGCAGTATTTT	CSARHFTDTQYF
TRBD2	TRBV29-1	.	14	TRBJ2-5	TGCAGCGTTGCGGCGGGGGGCCGTCGAGAGACCCAGTACTTC	CSVAAGGRRETQYF
TRBD2	TRBV6-2/TRBV6-3	once	14	TRBJ2-5	TGTGCCAGCAGATCCAGCGGGGGGCCGGAGACCCAGTACTTC	CASRSSGGPETQYF
.	TRBV28	.	16	TRBJ2-2	TGTGCCAGCAGTTTACGGCTCCTAGAGTCCACCGGGGAGCTGTTTTTT	CASSLRLLESTGELFF
.	TRBV30	once	15	TRBJ2-5	TGTGCCTGGAGTGTACGTAAGGGGAGTCAAGAGACCCAGTACTTC	CAWSVRKGSQETQYF
.	TRBV7-2	.	14	TRBJ2-6	TGTGCCAGCATCTTGGGGGGTGGGGCCAACGTCCTGACTTTC	CASILGGGANVLTF
.	TRBV20-1	.	13	TRBJ1-2	TGCAGTGCTAGGATAGGGACTAACTATGGCTACACCTTC	CSARIGTNYGYTF
.	TRBV5-6	.	12	TRBJ2-7	TGTGCCAGCAGTTTCATATCCTACGAGCAGTACTTC	CASSFISYEQYF
.	TRBV2	once	12	TRBJ1-2	TGTGCCAGCAGCGACAGTTATCTTGGCTACACCTTC	CASSDSYLGYTF
.	TRBV7-2	few	12	TRBJ1-5	TGTGCCAGCAGCTGGGACAATCAGCCCCAGCATTTT	CASSWDNQPQHF
.	TRBV3-1	.	17	TRBJ2-1	TGTGCCAGCAGCCGCATGCCCGGGACAACCGTCTACAATGAGCAGTTCTTC	CASSRMPGTTVYNEQFF
.	TRBV6-1	.	13	TRBJ1-5	TGTGCCAGCAGTCCCATGGGCAATCAGCCCCAGCATTTT	CASSPMGNQPQHF
.	TRBV18	.	15	TRBJ1-4	TGTGCCAGCTCTCCGGGCGTGACAGCTGCGGAAAAACTGTTTTTT	CASSPGVTAAEKLFF
.	TRBV20-1	.	17	TRBJ1-5	TGCAGTGCTAGGAAAGGGGTGAGGGTGGCGAGCAATCAGCCCCAGCATTTT	CSARKGVRVASNQPQHF
TRBD1	TRBV7-6	.	14	TRBJ1-2	TGTGCCACCACGGAGACAGGGGTCGCCGGGGGCTACACCTTC	CATTETGVAGGYTF
.	TRBV3-1	.	12	TRBJ2-5	TGTGCCAGCAGCCAAGATCAGGCCCATCGGTACTTC	CASSQDQAHRYF
.	TRBV12-3/TRBV12-4	.	13	TRBJ1-1	TGTGCCAGCAGTACCAGGGTTGACACTGAAGCTTTCTTT	CASSTRVDTEAFF
.	TRBV13	.	11	TRBJ2-1	TGTGCCAGCAGCAGGAAGGTTGAGCAGTTCTTC	CASSRKVEQFF
.	TRBV20-1	.	15	TRBJ1-6	TGCAGTGCTAGAGGAGATCACATCCCAAATTCACCCCTCCACTTT	CSARGDHIPNSPLHF
TRBD2	TRBV4-3	.	17	TRBJ2-3	TGCGCCAGCAGCCAACATCTAGCGGGGGGTGGAACAGATACGCAGTATTTT	CASSQHLAGGGTDTQYF
TRBD1	TRBV12-3/TRBV12-4	.	14	TRBJ2-2	TGTGCCAGCAGGGCAGGGGGCAGCACCGGGGAGCTGTTTTTT	CASRAGGSTGELFF
TRBD2	TRBV5-1	.	19	TRBJ2-6	TGCGTCAGCAGCCTGGGGGCCCTAGCGGGAGCTCTTGGGGCCAACGTCCTGACTTTC	CVSSLGALAGALGANVLTF
.	TRBV1	.	14	TRBJ2-7	TGCACCAGCGGGCCGGGACTAGCGGTCTACGAGCAGTACTTC	CTSGPGLAVYEQYF
.	TRBV20-1	.	14	TRBJ1-2	TGCAGTGCTAGAGGACGACAGGACCGCTATGGCTACACCTTC	CSARGRQDRYGYTF
TRBD1	TRBV29-1	few	11	TRBJ2-3	TGCAGCGGATGGACAGGGGATACGCAGTATTTT	CSGWTGDTQYF
TRBD2	TRBV12-3/TRBV12-4	.	17	TRBJ2-4	TGTGCCAGCAGTCCGGACGGGGGGGCCTCAGCCAAAAACATTCAGTACTTC	CASSPDGGASAKNIQYF
TRBD2	TRBV27	.	17	TRBJ2-1	TGTGCCAGTAAGTTTAGGTTAGCGGGGGGCTCCTACAATGAGCAGTTCTTC	CASKFRLAGGSYNEQFF
.	TRBV12-3/TRBV12-4	.	13	TRBJ2-7	TGTGCCAGCAGTTTAGCGACTGGATACGAGCAGTACTTC	CASSLATGYEQYF
.	TRBV20-1	.	16	TRBJ1-5	TGCAGTGCTAGAGATGGGGCAGGGAAAAGCAATCAGCCCCAGCATTTT	CSARDGAGKSNQPQHF
.	TRBV24-1	.	14	TRBJ2-5	TGTGCCACCGCCCCCAGCGCTTACCAAGAGACCCAGTACTTC	CATAPSAYQETQYF
TRBD1	TRBV7-2	.	15	TRBJ1-1	TGTGCCAGCACGCGAGGGGGCGGCCCCAGGACTGAAGCTTTCTTT	CASTRGGGPRTEAFF
TRBD2	TRBV7-9	.	15	TRBJ2-5	TGTGCCAGCAGCCAGCTAGCGGGGGGCCAAGAGACCCAGTACTTC	CASSQLAGGQETQYF
.	TRBV29-1	few	12	TRBJ2-7	TGCAGCGTTGAAAACATTCCCTACGAGCAGTACTTC	CSVENIPYEQYF
.	TRBV6-1	.	12	TRBJ1-1	TGTGCCAGCAGTAAGGGGGGAGGTGAAGCTTTCTTT	CASSKGGGEAFF
.	TRBV20-1	.	11	TRBJ2-5	TGCAGTGTCCCGATAACAGAGACCCAGTACTTC	CSVPITETQYF
.	TRBV3-1	.	14	TRBJ2-7	TGTGCCAGCAGCCGAGACCCCACAGGGTACGAGCAGTACTTC	CASSRDPTGYEQYF
.	TRBV11-2	.	16	TRBJ2-6	TGTGCCTTTTCCCTGGGTGGTCTCTCTGGGGCCAACGTCCTGACTTTC	CAFSLGGLSGANVLTF
TRBD1	TRBV30	.	16	TRBJ1-1	TGTGCCTGGGGGAGAGGGACAGGTGCCTTTGTCACTGAAGCTTTCTTT	CAWGRGTGAFVTEAFF
.	TRBV14	few	13	TRBJ1-1	TGTGCCAGCAGCCCCTCCATGAACACTGAAGCTTTCTTT	CASSPSMNTEAFF
TRBD1	TRBV6-5	.	14	TRBJ1-2	TGTGCCAGCAGTCAAACCGGGACAGGGTTTGGCTACACCTTC	CASSQTGTGFGYTF
.	TRBV29-1	.	13	TRBJ1-3	TGCAGCGTTTGGGAGAGGGCTGGAAACACCATATATTTT	CSVWERAGNTIYF
.	TRBV20-1	.	15	TRBJ1-2	TGCAGTGCTAGTCCCTCTTCCGGGGGCGACTATGGCTACACCTTC	CSASPSSGGDYGYTF
.	TRBV12-3/TRBV12-4	.	14	TRBJ1-2	TGTGCCAGCAGTTTAGTGAGGGGTTCTGATGGCTACACCTTC	CASSLVRGSDGYTF
TRBD1	TRBV18	.	16	TRBJ1-5	TGTGCCAGCTCACCACGCCGGACAGGAAATGATCAGCCCCAGCATTTT	CASSPRRTGNDQPQHF
.	TRBV12-3/TRBV12-4	.	13	TRBJ2-4	TGTGCCAGCAGTTTTGAGTCCAGCAACATTCAGTACTTC	CASSFESSNIQYF
.	TRBV7-2	.	14	TRBJ1-2	TGTGCCAGCAGCTTAGAGCAGGGAAACTATGGCTACACCTTC	CASSLEQGNYGYTF
.	TRBV15	.	17	TRBJ1-6	TGTGCCACCAGCAGAGAGATAGTGACAGACTATAATTCACCCCTCCACTTT	CATSREIVTDYNSPLHF
.	TRBV2	.	12	TRBJ1-1	TGTGCCAGCACCGTACAGGTTCGGGAAGCTTTCTTT	CASTVQVREAFF
TRBD1	TRBV29-1	.	14	TRBJ2-1	TGCAGCGCCCCAGGGGACAGGGAGTACAATGAGCAGTTCTTC	CSAPGDREYNEQFF
.	TRBV4-3	.	14	TRBJ1-2	TGCGCCAGCAGCCCGCTCATTTCGGGCTGGGGCTACACCTTC	CASSPLISGWGYTF
.	TRBV3-1	once	15	TRBJ2-7	TGTGCCAGCAGCCAAAACAAAGGATGGACAGCCGAGCAGTACTTC	CASSQNKGWTAEQYF